This is a list of T cell receptor beta chains from one sample in a study of technical replicates of blood from several donors. The table came from immunoSEQ multiplex PCR; TCRdb's copy has only in-frame clones and leaves some out. Altogether tens of thousands of clones are present, 85% to 90% being singletons, with the ten largest covering more than 4.5%. Material for sequencing was PBMCs. These receptor sequences come from a human donor in good health. Some clones in this sample may be carry-over from other donors' samples. Both conserved end residues are part of each CDR3. The D gene is left open where the match is weak. Clone sizes are given selectively: once, few, many, or a class where the clone is expanded.

size,J,D,V,CDR3,DNA
-,TRBJ2-1,-,TRBV30,CAWSLRDEQFF,TGTGCCTGGAGCTTGAGGGATGAGCAGTTCTTC
-,TRBJ2-5,-,TRBV7-3,CASSLTAGTQYF,TGTGCCAGCAGCTTAACTGCGGGGACCCAGTACTTC
-,TRBJ2-7,-,TRBV7-9,CASSTGTGDEQYF,TGTGCCAGCAGTACCGGGACTGGAGACGAGCAGTACTTC
-,TRBJ1-1,TRBD1,TRBV4-1,CASSPGQGPKNPEAFF,TGCGCCAGCAGCCCCGGACAGGGACCCAAAAACCCTGAAGCTTTCTTT
-,TRBJ1-2,-,TRBV18,CASSPGRGTNYGYTF,TGTGCCAGCTCACCTGGGCGAGGGACTAACTATGGCTACACCTTC
few,TRBJ2-2,-,TRBV11-2,CASSIQGYTGELFF,TGTGCCAGCAGCATCCAGGGGTACACCGGGGAGCTGTTTTTT
few,TRBJ1-2,-,TRBV2,CASSEDPTGYGYTF,TGTGCCAGCAGTGAAGACCCGACAGGATATGGCTACACCTTC
-,TRBJ2-1,TRBD1,TRBV25-1,CASSDTDRIYNEQFF,TGTGCCAGCAGTGACACGGACAGGATATACAATGAGCAGTTCTTC
-,TRBJ1-6,-,TRBV19,CASSTTGLRYNSPLHF,TGTGCCAGTAGTACCACCGGACTGAGATATAATTCACCCCTCCACTTT
-,TRBJ2-3,TRBD2,TRBV30,CAWSDGLATDTQYF,TGTGCCTGGAGTGATGGACTAGCCACAGATACGCAGTATTTT